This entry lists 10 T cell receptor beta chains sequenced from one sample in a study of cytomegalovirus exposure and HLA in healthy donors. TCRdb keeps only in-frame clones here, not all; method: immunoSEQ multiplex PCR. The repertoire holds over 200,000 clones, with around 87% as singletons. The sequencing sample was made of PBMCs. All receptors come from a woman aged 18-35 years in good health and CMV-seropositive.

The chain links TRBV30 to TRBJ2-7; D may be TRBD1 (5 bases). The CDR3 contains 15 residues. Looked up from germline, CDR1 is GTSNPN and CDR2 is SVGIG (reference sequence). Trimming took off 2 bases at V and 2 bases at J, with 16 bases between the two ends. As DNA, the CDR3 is TGTGCCTGGAGTTGGACCAGGGTATCCACCTACGAGCAGTACTTC. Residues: CAWSWTRVSTYEQYF.

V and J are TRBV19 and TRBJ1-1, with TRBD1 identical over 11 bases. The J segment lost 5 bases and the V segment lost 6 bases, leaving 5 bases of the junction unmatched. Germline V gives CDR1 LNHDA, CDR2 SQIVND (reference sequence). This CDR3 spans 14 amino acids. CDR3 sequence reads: CASSRGQGETEAFF. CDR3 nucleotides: TGTGCCAGTAGCCGGGGACAGGGGGAGACTGAAGCTTTCTTT.

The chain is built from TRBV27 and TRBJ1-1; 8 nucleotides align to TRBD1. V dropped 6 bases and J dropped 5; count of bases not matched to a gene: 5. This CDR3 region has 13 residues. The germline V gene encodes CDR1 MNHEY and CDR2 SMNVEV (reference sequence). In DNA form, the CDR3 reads TGTGCCAGCAGATATACAGGGGGGACTGAAGCTTTCTTT. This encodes CASRYTGGTEAFF.

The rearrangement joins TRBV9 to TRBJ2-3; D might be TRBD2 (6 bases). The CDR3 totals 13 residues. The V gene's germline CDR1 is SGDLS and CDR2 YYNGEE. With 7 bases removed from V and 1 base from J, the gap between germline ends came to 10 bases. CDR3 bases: TGTGCCAGCCGGTCGGGGGGCACAGATACGCAGTATTTT. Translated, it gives CASRSGGTDTQYF.

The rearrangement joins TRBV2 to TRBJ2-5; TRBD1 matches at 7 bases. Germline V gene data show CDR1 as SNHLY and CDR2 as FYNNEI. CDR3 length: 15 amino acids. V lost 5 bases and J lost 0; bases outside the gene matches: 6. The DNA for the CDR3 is TGTGCCAGCAGTCTGACAGGGTCCCACCAAGAGACCCAGTACTTC. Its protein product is CASSLTGSHQETQYF.

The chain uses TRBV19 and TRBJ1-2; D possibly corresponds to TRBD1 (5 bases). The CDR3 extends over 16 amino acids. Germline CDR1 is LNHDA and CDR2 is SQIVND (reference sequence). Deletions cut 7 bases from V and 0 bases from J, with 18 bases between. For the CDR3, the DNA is TGTGCCAGTACCCGGGGGTTTGGACCATCTAACTATGGCTACACCTTC. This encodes CASTRGFGPSNYGYTF.

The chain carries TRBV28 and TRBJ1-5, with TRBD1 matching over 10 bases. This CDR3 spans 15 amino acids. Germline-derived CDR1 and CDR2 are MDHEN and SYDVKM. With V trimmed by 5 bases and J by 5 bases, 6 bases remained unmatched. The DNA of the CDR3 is TGTGCCAGCAGTCCCGGTGGGACAGGGGATCAGCCCCAGCATTTT. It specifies CASSPGGTGDQPQHF.

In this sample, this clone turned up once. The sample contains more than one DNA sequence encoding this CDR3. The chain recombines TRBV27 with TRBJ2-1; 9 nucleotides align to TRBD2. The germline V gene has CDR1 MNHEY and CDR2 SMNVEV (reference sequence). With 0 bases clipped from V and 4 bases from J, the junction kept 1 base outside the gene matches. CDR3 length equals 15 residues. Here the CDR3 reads CASSLSTSGYNEQFF. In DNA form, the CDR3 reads TGTGCCAGCAGTTTATCGACTAGCGGATACAATGAGCAGTTCTTC.

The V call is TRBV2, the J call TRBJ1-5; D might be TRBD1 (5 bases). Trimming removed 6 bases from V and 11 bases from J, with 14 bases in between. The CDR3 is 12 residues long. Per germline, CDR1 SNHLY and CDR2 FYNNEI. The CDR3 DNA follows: TGTGCCAGCAGACGCCTGCCAGGGACCCAGCATTTT. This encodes CASRRLPGTQHF.

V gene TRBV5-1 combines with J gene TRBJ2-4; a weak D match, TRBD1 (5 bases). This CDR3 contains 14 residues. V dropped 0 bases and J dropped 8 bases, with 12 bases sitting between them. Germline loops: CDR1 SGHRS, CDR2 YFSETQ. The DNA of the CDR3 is TGCGCCAGCAGCTTGGGGCAGGGTGGGGACATTCAGTACTTC. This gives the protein CASSLGQGGDIQYF.